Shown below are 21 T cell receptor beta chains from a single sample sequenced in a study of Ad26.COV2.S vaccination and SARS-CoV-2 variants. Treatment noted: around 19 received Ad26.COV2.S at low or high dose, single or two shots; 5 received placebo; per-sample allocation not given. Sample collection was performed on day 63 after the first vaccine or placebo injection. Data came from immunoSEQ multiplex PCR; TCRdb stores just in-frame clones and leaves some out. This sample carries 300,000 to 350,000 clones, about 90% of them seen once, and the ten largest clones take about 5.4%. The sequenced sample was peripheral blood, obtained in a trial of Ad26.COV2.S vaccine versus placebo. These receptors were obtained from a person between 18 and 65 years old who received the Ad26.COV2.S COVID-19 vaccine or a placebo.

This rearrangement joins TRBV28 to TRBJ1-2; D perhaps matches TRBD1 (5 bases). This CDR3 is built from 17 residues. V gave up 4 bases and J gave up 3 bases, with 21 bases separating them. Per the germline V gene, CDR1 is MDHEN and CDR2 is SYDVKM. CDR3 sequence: CASSSAGAYGLDYGYTF. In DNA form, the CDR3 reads TGTGCCAGCAGTTCCGCCGGGGCCTATGGTCTCGACTATGGCTACACCTTC.

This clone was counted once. CDR3 residues: CASSRLDGENTEAFF. The CDR3 region has the DNA TGCGCCAGCAGCCGCCTAGACGGGGAAAACACTGAAGCTTTCTTT. The chain carries TRBV4-3 and TRBJ1-1; no clear D. The CDR3 extends over 15 amino acids. The V gene lost 4 bases and the J gene lost 2 bases, with 14 bases spanning the gap. Germline V gene data show CDR1 as LGHNA and CDR2 as YSLEER.

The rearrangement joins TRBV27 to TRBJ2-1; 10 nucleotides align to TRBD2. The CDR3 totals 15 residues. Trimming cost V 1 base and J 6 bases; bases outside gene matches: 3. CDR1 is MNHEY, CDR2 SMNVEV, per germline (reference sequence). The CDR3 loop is CASSLLAGGLNEQFF. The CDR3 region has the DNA TGTGCCAGCAGTTTATTAGCGGGGGGCCTCAATGAGCAGTTCTTC.

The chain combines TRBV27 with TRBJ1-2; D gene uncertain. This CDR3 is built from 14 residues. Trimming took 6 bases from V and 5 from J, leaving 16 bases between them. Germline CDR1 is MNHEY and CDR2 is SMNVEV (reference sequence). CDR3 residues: CASRKWIGHYGYTF. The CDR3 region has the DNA TGTGCCAGCAGGAAATGGATTGGCCATTATGGCTACACCTTC.

Here the CDR3 reads CASSPNGLNTEAFF. The CDR3 DNA follows: TGTGCCAGCAGCCCGAATGGGCTGAACACTGAAGCTTTCTTT. The chain has TRBV7-9 and TRBJ1-1, with D hard to call. Germline V gene lookup returns CDR1 SEHNR and CDR2 FQNEAQ (reference sequence). Deletions cut 5 bases from V and 0 bases from J, with 10 bases between. The CDR3 sequence is 14 residues long.

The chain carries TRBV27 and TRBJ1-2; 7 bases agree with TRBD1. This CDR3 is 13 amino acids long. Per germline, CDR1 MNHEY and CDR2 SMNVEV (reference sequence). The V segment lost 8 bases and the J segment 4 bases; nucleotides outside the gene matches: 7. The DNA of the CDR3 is TGTGCCAGCTCTCAGGGGGGGGTCTATGGCTACACCTTC. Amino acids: CASSQGGVYGYTF.

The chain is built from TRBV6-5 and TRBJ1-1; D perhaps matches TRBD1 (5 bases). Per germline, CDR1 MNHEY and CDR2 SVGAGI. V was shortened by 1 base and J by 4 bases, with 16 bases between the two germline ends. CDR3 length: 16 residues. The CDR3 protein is CASSYLRYGGGTEAFF. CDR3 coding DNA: TGTGCCAGCAGTTACTTAAGGTACGGGGGAGGCACTGAAGCTTTCTTT.

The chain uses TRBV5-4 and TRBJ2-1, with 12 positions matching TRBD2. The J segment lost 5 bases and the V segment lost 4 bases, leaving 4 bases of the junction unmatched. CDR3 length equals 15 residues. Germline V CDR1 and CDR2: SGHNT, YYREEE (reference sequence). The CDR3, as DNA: TGTGCCAGCAGCCACACTAGCGGGGGGAACAATGAGCAGTTCTTC. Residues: CASSHTSGGNNEQFF. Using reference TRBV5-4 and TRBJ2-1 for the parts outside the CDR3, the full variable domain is ETGVTQSPTHLIKTRGQQVTLRCSSQSGHNTVSWYQQALGQGPQFIFQYYREEENGRGNFPPRFSGLQFPNYSSELNVNALELDDSALYLCASSHTSGGNNEQFFGPGTRLTVL.

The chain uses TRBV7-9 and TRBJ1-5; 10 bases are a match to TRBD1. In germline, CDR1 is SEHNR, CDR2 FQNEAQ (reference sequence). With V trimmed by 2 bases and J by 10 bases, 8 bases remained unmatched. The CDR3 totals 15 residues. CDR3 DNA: TGTGCCAGCAGCTTATCAGGGACAGGGGTACTTCCCCAGCATTTT. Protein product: CASSLSGTGVLPQHF. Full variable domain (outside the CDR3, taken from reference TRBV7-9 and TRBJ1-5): DTGVSQNPRHKITKRGQNVTFRCDPISEHNRLYWYRQTLGQGPEFLTYFQNEAQLEKSRLLSDRFSAERPKGSFSTLEIQRTEQGDSAMYLCASSLSGTGVLPQHFGDGTRLSIL.

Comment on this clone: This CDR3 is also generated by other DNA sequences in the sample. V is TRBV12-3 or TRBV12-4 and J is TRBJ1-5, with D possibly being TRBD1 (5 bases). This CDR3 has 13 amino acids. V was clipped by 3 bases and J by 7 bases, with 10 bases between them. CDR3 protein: CASSFGGGQPQHF. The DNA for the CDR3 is TGTGCCAGCAGTTTTGGGGGGGGACAGCCCCAGCATTTT.

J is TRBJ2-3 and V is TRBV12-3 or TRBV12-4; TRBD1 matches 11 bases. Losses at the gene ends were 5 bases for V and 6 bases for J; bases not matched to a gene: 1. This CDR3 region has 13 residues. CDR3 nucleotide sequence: TGTGCCAGCAGTCGGGACAGGGGGGATACGCAGTATTTT. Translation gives CASSRDRGDTQYF.

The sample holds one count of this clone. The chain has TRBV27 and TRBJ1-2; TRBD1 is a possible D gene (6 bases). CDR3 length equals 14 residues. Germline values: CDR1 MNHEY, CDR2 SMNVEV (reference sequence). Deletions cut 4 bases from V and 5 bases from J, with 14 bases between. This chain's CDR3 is CASSSAGQLYGYTF. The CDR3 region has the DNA TGTGCCAGCAGTTCCGCCGGACAGTTGTATGGCTACACCTTC.

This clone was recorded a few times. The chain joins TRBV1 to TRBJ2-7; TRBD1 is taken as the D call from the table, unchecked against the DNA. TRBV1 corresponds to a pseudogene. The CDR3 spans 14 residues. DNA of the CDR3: TGCACCAGCAGCCATTTTGACAGGGGGCACGAGCAGTACTTC. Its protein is CTSSHFDRGHEQYF.

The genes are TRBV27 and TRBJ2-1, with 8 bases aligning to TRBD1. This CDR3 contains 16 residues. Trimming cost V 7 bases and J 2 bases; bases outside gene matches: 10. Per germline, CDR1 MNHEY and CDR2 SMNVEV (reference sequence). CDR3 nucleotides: TGTGCCAGCACCACCCCCGGGACAGGAACCTACAATGAGCAGTTCTTC. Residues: CASTTPGTGTYNEQFF.

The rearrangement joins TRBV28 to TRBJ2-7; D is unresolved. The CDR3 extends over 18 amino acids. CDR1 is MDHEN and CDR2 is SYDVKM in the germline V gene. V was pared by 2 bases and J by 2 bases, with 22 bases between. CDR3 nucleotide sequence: TGTGCCAGCAGTTTACCCCTCCGGAGCACAGCACCAGCCTACGAGCAGTACTTC. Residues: CASSLPLRSTAPAYEQYF.

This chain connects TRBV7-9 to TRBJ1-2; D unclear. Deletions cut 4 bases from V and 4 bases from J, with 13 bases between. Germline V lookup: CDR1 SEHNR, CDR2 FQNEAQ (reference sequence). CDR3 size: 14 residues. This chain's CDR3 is CASSSEIRTYGYTF. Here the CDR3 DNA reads TGTGCCAGCAGCTCCGAGATCAGGACCTATGGCTACACCTTC.

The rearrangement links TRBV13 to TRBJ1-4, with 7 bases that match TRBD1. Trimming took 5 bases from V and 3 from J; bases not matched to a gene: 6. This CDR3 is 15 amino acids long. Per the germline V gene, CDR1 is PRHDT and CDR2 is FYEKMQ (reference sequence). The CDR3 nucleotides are TGTGCCAGCAGCCTCGGACAGGCGCCTAATGAAAAACTGTTTTTT. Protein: CASSLGQAPNEKLFF.

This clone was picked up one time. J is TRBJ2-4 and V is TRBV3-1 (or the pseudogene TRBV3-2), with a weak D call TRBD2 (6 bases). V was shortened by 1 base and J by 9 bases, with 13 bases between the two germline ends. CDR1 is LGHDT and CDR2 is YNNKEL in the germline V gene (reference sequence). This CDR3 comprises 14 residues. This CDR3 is CASSQAGGISIQYF. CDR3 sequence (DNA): TGTGCCAGCAGCCAAGCTGGGGGGATTTCCATTCAGTACTTC.

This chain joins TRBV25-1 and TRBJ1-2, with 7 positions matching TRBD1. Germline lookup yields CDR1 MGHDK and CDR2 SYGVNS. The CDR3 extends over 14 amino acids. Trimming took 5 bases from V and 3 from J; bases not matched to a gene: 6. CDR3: CASSHGDRDYGYTF. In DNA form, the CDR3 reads TGTGCCAGCAGTCACGGAGACAGGGACTATGGCTACACCTTC.

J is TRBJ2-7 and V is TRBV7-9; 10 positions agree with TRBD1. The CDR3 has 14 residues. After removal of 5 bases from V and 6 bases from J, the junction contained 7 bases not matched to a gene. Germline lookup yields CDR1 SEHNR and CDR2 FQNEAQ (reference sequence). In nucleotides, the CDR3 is TGTGCCAGCAGCGACCGGGACAGGGGACTCGAGCAGTACTTC. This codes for CASSDRDRGLEQYF.

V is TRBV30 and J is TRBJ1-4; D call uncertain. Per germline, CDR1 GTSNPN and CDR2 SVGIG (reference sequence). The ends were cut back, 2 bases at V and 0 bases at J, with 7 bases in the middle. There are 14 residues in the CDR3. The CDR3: CAWSRLSTNEKLFF. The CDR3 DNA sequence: TGTGCCTGGAGTCGGCTTTCAACTAATGAAAAACTGTTTTTT.